A selection of T cell receptor beta chains follows, all from one sample in a study of regulatory T cells in long-lasting Graves disease. TCRdb passed the multiplex PCR reads through MiXCR, listing each CDR3 protein once. This sample has under 450,000 distinct CDR3 sequences; 15% to 20% occur once, and the top ten carry 20% to 25%. These data also formed part of another study, on T cells in Graves' hyperthyroidism and ophthalmopathy.

Source: peripheral blood mononuclear cells (PBMCs), taken at new diagnosis, from a patient treated with antithyroid drugs. These receptor sequences come from a young woman with Graves disease. Both conserved end residues are part of each CDR3. A D gene is named only where the DNA matches it firmly. Where a row states a size, it is once, few, many or the class of an expanded clone; other rows omit it.

cdr3_aa: CASSQEGRSYNEQFF
cdr3_nt: TGTGCCAGCAGCCAAGAGGGGCGCTCCTACAATGAGCAGTTCTTC
clone_size: many
j_call: TRBJ2-1
v_call: TRBV3-1
d_call: -

cdr3_aa: CASSLYQDAGREQYF
cdr3_nt: TGTGCCAGCAGCTTATACCAGGACGCGGGGAGGGAGCAGTACTTC
clone_size: many
j_call: TRBJ2-7
v_call: TRBV7-3
d_call: -

cdr3_aa: CASNGRIGNTIYF
cdr3_nt: TGTGCCTCCAATGGCAGAATTGGAAACACCATATATTTT
clone_size: -
j_call: TRBJ1-3
v_call: TRBV28
d_call: -

cdr3_aa: CASSPRGASGTYEQYF
cdr3_nt: TGTGCCAGCTCACCCAGGGGGGCTAGCGGGACCTACGAGCAGTACTTC
clone_size: -
j_call: TRBJ2-7
v_call: TRBV18
d_call: TRBD2

cdr3_aa: CASSRTGTVKETQYF
cdr3_nt: TGTGCCAGCAGTAGAACCGGGACAGTGAAAGAGACCCAGTACTTC
clone_size: few
j_call: TRBJ2-5
v_call: TRBV28
d_call: TRBD1

cdr3_aa: CASSPRGDSPFQYF
cdr3_nt: TGTGCCAGCAGCCCACGAGGGGACAGTCCGTTCCAGTACTTC
clone_size: many
j_call: TRBJ2-5
v_call: TRBV11-2
d_call: TRBD1

cdr3_aa: CATIPSGQGSSYNSPLHF
cdr3_nt: TGTGCCACCATCCCCTCGGGCCAGGGGAGCTCCTATAATTCACCCCTCCACTTT
clone_size: few
j_call: TRBJ1-6
v_call: TRBV28
d_call: -

cdr3_aa: CAADQGNSYEQYF
cdr3_nt: TGTGCCGCTGACCAGGGGAACTCCTACGAGCAGTACTTC
clone_size: many
j_call: TRBJ2-7
v_call: TRBV30
d_call: -

cdr3_aa: CASSVPGQQETQYF
cdr3_nt: TGCGCCAGCAGCGTCCCGGGACAGCAAGAGACCCAGTACTTC
clone_size: -
j_call: TRBJ2-5
v_call: TRBV4-1
d_call: TRBD1

cdr3_aa: CSARDRDRPYGYTF
cdr3_nt: TGCAGTGCTAGAGATCGCGACAGGCCATATGGCTACACCTTC
clone_size: few
j_call: TRBJ1-2
v_call: TRBV20-1
d_call: -

cdr3_aa: CSASVLGLPNEQYF
cdr3_nt: TGCAGTGCTAGTGTCCTGGGGCTACCGAACGAGCAGTACTTC
clone_size: many
j_call: TRBJ2-7
v_call: TRBV20-1
d_call: -

cdr3_aa: CSTHQGSVLTEAFF
cdr3_nt: TGCAGCACCCATCAGGGGAGCGTCTTAACTGAAGCTTTCTTT
clone_size: -
j_call: TRBJ1-1
v_call: TRBV29-1
d_call: -

cdr3_aa: CSASRQAHEQYF
cdr3_nt: TGCAGTGCTAGCCGGCAGGCCCACGAGCAGTACTTC
clone_size: many
j_call: TRBJ2-7
v_call: TRBV20-1
d_call: -

cdr3_aa: CSARLRTTSYEQYF
cdr3_nt: TGCAGTGCTAGATTGCGAACGACATCCTACGAGCAGTACTTC
clone_size: many
j_call: TRBJ2-7
v_call: TRBV20-1
d_call: -

cdr3_aa: CASSSGASSYEQYF
cdr3_nt: TGTGCCAGCAGTTCGGGGGCTAGCTCCTACGAGCAGTACTTC
clone_size: -
j_call: TRBJ2-7
v_call: TRBV6-2/TRBV6-3
d_call: -

cdr3_aa: CASSLGASYEQYF
cdr3_nt: TGTGCCAGCAGTTTGGGGGCGTCCTACGAGCAGTACTTC
clone_size: many
j_call: TRBJ2-7
v_call: TRBV11-2
d_call: -

cdr3_aa: CASSADRTGAGPLHF
cdr3_nt: TGTGCCAGCAGTGCCGATAGAACAGGAGCAGGGCCCCTCCACTTT
clone_size: few
j_call: TRBJ1-6
v_call: TRBV2
d_call: -

cdr3_aa: CAWSASGRVSSYNEQFF
cdr3_nt: TGTGCCTGGAGTGCTAGCGGGAGGGTTAGCTCCTACAATGAGCAGTTCTTC
clone_size: many
j_call: TRBJ2-1
v_call: TRBV30
d_call: TRBD2

cdr3_aa: CASSKRGSSYNEQFF
cdr3_nt: TGTGCCAGCAGCAAGCGGGGCAGCTCCTACAATGAGCAGTTCTTC
clone_size: many
j_call: TRBJ2-1
v_call: TRBV7-9
d_call: TRBD2

cdr3_aa: CASSSLRGATSEKLFF
cdr3_nt: TGTGCCAGCAGTTCTCTTAGGGGCGCAACTAGTGAAAAACTGTTTTTT
clone_size: -
j_call: TRBJ1-4
v_call: TRBV28
d_call: -

cdr3_aa: CASSFGGNQETQYF
cdr3_nt: TGTGCCAGCAGTTTTGGCGGAAACCAAGAGACCCAGTACTTC
clone_size: -
j_call: TRBJ2-5
v_call: TRBV28
d_call: -

cdr3_aa: CASSRGDNSPLHF
cdr3_nt: TGTGCCAGCAGTAGAGGGGATAATTCACCCCTCCACTTT
clone_size: many
j_call: TRBJ1-6
v_call: TRBV2
d_call: -

cdr3_aa: CASKSGIQETQYF
cdr3_nt: TGTGCCAGCAAATCAGGAATACAAGAGACCCAGTACTTC
clone_size: many
j_call: TRBJ2-5
v_call: TRBV2
d_call: -

cdr3_aa: CASRSRTLGTDTQYF
cdr3_nt: TGTGCCAGCAGGAGTCGGACCCTGGGCACAGATACGCAGTATTTT
clone_size: many
j_call: TRBJ2-3
v_call: TRBV27
d_call: -

cdr3_aa: CAISEVVYNEQFF
cdr3_nt: TGTGCCATCAGTGAAGTGGTATACAATGAGCAGTTCTTC
clone_size: few
j_call: TRBJ2-1
v_call: TRBV10-3
d_call: -

cdr3_aa: CASSPGDYGTGTQYF
cdr3_nt: TGCGCCAGCAGCCCCGGGGACTACGGCACGGGTACGCAGTATTTT
clone_size: many
j_call: TRBJ2-3
v_call: TRBV5-1
d_call: TRBD2

cdr3_aa: CASSYGLAGGSTDTQYF
cdr3_nt: TGCGCCAGCAGCTATGGACTAGCGGGGGGGAGCACAGATACGCAGTATTTT
clone_size: many
j_call: TRBJ2-3
v_call: TRBV5-1
d_call: TRBD2

cdr3_aa: CAWTVGGNTEAFF
cdr3_nt: TGTGCCTGGACTGTTGGGGGGAACACTGAAGCTTTCTTT
clone_size: many
j_call: TRBJ1-1
v_call: TRBV30
d_call: -

cdr3_aa: CASSRDFRSYNEQFF
cdr3_nt: TGTGCCAGCAGCCGGGACTTCCGCTCCTACAATGAGCAGTTCTTC
clone_size: -
j_call: TRBJ2-1
v_call: TRBV6-2/TRBV6-3
d_call: -

cdr3_aa: CASGDRALGEQYF
cdr3_nt: TGTGCCAGCGGGGACAGGGCCCTAGGCGAGCAGTACTTC
clone_size: many
j_call: TRBJ2-7
v_call: TRBV2
d_call: TRBD1

cdr3_aa: CASSSRVQETQYF
cdr3_nt: TGTGCCAGCAGTAGCAGGGTGCAAGAGACCCAGTACTTC
clone_size: many
j_call: TRBJ2-5
v_call: TRBV2
d_call: -

cdr3_aa: CASSLSGVNGNTIYF
cdr3_nt: TGTGCCAGCAGCTTGTCAGGGGTCAACGGAAACACCATATATTTT
clone_size: -
j_call: TRBJ1-3
v_call: TRBV5-6
d_call: -

cdr3_aa: CASSGKWGNEQFF
cdr3_nt: TGCGCCAGCAGCGGAAAGTGGGGCAATGAGCAGTTCTTC
clone_size: few
j_call: TRBJ2-1
v_call: TRBV4-1
d_call: -

cdr3_aa: CASSRGQSGYTF
cdr3_nt: TGCGCCAGCAGCAGGGGGCAAAGTGGCTACACCTTC
clone_size: -
j_call: TRBJ1-2
v_call: TRBV10-2
d_call: TRBD1

cdr3_aa: CASSLARFQGRKETQYF
cdr3_nt: TGTGCCAGCAGCTTAGCACGATTCCAGGGGAGGAAAGAGACCCAGTACTTC
clone_size: many
j_call: TRBJ2-5
v_call: TRBV7-8
d_call: -

cdr3_aa: CSARRGVEQFF
cdr3_nt: TGCAGTGCTAGGAGGGGAGTAGAGCAGTTCTTC
clone_size: few
j_call: TRBJ2-1
v_call: TRBV20-1
d_call: -

cdr3_aa: CASSFLRVVGLNEKLFF
cdr3_nt: TGTGCCAGCAGCTTTCTTAGGGTGGTAGGGCTTAATGAAAAACTGTTTTTT
clone_size: many
j_call: TRBJ1-4
v_call: TRBV7-2
d_call: -

cdr3_aa: CAWSLPGQGDQPQHF
cdr3_nt: TGTGCCTGGAGTCTTCCGGGACAGGGGGATCAGCCCCAGCATTTT
clone_size: many
j_call: TRBJ1-5
v_call: TRBV30
d_call: TRBD1

cdr3_aa: CASSVYGGILHF
cdr3_nt: TGTGCCAGCAGCGTATATGGGGGCATCCTCCACTTT
clone_size: -
j_call: TRBJ1-6
v_call: TRBV9
d_call: -

cdr3_aa: CASSARVEDTEAFF
cdr3_nt: TGTGCCAGCAGCGCACGGGTTGAGGACACTGAAGCTTTCTTT
clone_size: few
j_call: TRBJ1-1
v_call: TRBV9
d_call: -

cdr3_aa: CASTSLGGGSTDTQYF
cdr3_nt: TGTGCCAGCACCTCACTCGGGGGGGGGAGCACAGATACGCAGTATTTT
clone_size: -
j_call: TRBJ2-3
v_call: TRBV6-2/TRBV6-3
d_call: TRBD2

cdr3_aa: CASRGDSSYEQYF
cdr3_nt: TGTGCCAGCAGGGGGGACAGCTCCTACGAGCAGTACTTC
clone_size: many
j_call: TRBJ2-7
v_call: TRBV2
d_call: TRBD1

cdr3_aa: CASSPGQSSTDTQYF
cdr3_nt: TGTGCCAGCAGTCCCGGACAGTCAAGCACAGATACGCAGTATTTT
clone_size: many
j_call: TRBJ2-3
v_call: TRBV27
d_call: -

cdr3_aa: CASSQGFVQETQYF
cdr3_nt: TGTGCCAGCAGCCAAGGGTTCGTGCAAGAGACCCAGTACTTC
clone_size: many
j_call: TRBJ2-5
v_call: TRBV3-1
d_call: -

cdr3_aa: CASSPTGGHEQFF
cdr3_nt: TGTGCCAGCAGCCCGACAGGGGGGCATGAGCAGTTCTTC
clone_size: -
j_call: TRBJ2-1
v_call: TRBV9
d_call: TRBD1

cdr3_aa: CASTLTGPGALHF
cdr3_nt: TGCGCCAGCACCCTGACCGGGCCCGGGGCCCTCCACTTT
clone_size: -
j_call: TRBJ1-6
v_call: TRBV5-1
d_call: -

cdr3_aa: CASHIYTGNTIYF
cdr3_nt: TGTGCCAGCCATATTTATACTGGAAACACCATATATTTT
clone_size: -
j_call: TRBJ1-3
v_call: TRBV19
d_call: -

cdr3_aa: CSARTSGGSVGTQYF
cdr3_nt: TGCAGTGCCAGGACTAGCGGGGGGTCGGTGGGGACCCAGTACTTC
clone_size: -
j_call: TRBJ2-5
v_call: TRBV20-1
d_call: TRBD2

cdr3_aa: CASGKDRRDQLQHF
cdr3_nt: TGTGCCAGCGGCAAAGACAGGCGCGATCAGCTCCAGCATTTT
clone_size: -
j_call: TRBJ1-5
v_call: TRBV7-9
d_call: -

cdr3_aa: CASSFPGTYGYTF
cdr3_nt: TGCGCCAGCAGCTTTCCAGGGACCTATGGCTACACCTTC
clone_size: many
j_call: TRBJ1-2
v_call: TRBV5-1
d_call: -

cdr3_aa: CASSVTGGETGELFF
cdr3_nt: TGTGCCAGCAGCGTTACAGGGGGAGAGACCGGGGAGCTGTTTTTT
clone_size: -
j_call: TRBJ2-2
v_call: TRBV9
d_call: TRBD1

cdr3_aa: CASSSGLESIYF
cdr3_nt: TGTGCCAGCAGCTCGGGACTGGAGAGCATATATTTT
clone_size: few
j_call: TRBJ1-3
v_call: TRBV6-1
d_call: -

cdr3_aa: CASSERGAGTYNEQFF
cdr3_nt: TGCGCCAGCAGTGAGAGGGGAGCCGGTACCTACAATGAGCAGTTCTTC
clone_size: -
j_call: TRBJ2-1
v_call: TRBV10-1
d_call: -

cdr3_aa: CAWNIRDTNTEELFF
cdr3_nt: TGTGCCTGGAATATCCGGGACACCAACACCGAGGAGCTGTTTTTT
clone_size: many
j_call: TRBJ2-2
v_call: TRBV30
d_call: -

cdr3_aa: CASSFVLGQGATEAFF
cdr3_nt: TGTGCCAGCAGTTTCGTTTTGGGACAGGGCGCGACTGAAGCTTTCTTT
clone_size: -
j_call: TRBJ1-1
v_call: TRBV28
d_call: TRBD1